The 21 T cell receptor beta chains below all came from one sample that was sequenced in a study of blood T cell repertoires in COVID-19. Data came from immunoSEQ multiplex PCR; TCRdb stores just in-frame clones and leaves some out. The data hold tens of thousands of clones, with roughly 80% observed a single time. Specimen: peripheral blood. Every receptor here comes from a woman older than 75 with active or convalescent COVID-19.

The rearrangement joins TRBV11-1 to TRBJ2-3; 14 nucleotides agree with TRBD2. CDR1 is SGHAT and CDR2 is FQDESV in the germline V gene (reference sequence). The CDR3 has 15 amino acids. Trimming at V came to 5 bases and at J to 5 bases, leaving 3 bases not matched to a gene. CDR3 region: CASSRGTSGRDTQYF. CDR3 DNA: TGTGCCAGCAGCAGGGGGACTAGCGGGAGAGATACGCAGTATTTT.

The chain recombines TRBV5-1 with TRBJ2-1; the D gene is possibly TRBD2 (6 bases). Trimming removed 0 bases at V and 8 bases at J, with 12 bases between. CDR1 is SGHRS, CDR2 YFSETQ, per germline. The CDR3 consists of 14 residues. The CDR3 DNA reads TGCGCCAGCAGCTTGGAAATGGAGGGGCATGAGCAGTTCTTC. Translation: CASSLEMEGHEQFF.

This rearrangement joins TRBV10-2 to TRBJ2-1; D might be TRBD2 (6 bases). The V gene's germline CDR1 is WSHSY and CDR2 SAAADI. V was trimmed by 8 bases and J by 0 bases, leaving 14 bases between them. The CDR3 extends over 15 amino acids. For the CDR3, the DNA is TGCGCCAGCCGGGGGTGGGATAGCTCCTACAATGAGCAGTTCTTC. Residues: CASRGWDSSYNEQFF.

V gene TRBV3-1 (or the pseudogene TRBV3-2) combines with J gene TRBJ1-1, with D uncertain. Germline CDR1 and CDR2: LGHDT and YNNKEL (reference sequence). The length of the CDR3 is 12 residues. Trimming removed 7 bases from V and 6 bases from J, with 12 bases in between. The CDR3 DNA reads TGTGCCAGCACCTATCGCCCCGCTGAAGCTTTCTTT. This gives the protein CASTYRPAEAFF.

This clone was picked up a small number of times. The rearrangement links TRBV10-2 to TRBJ1-1; D ambiguous. The CDR3 has 12 amino acids. Per germline, CDR1 WSHSY and CDR2 SAAADI. V lost 5 bases, J lost 6 bases, and 10 bases lay in between. CDR3 loop: CASSPRYAEAFF. The CDR3 bases are TGCGCCAGCAGTCCACGGTACGCTGAAGCTTTCTTT.

The chain is built from TRBV4-2 and TRBJ2-1; D is unclear. This CDR3 contains 13 residues. Germline lookup yields CDR1 LGHNA and CDR2 YNFKEQ. Trimming pared 1 base from V and 8 bases from J, leaving 9 bases between. The CDR3 spells CASSQGLFDEQFF. The CDR3 nucleotides are TGTGCCAGCAGCCAAGGGCTTTTTGATGAGCAGTTCTTC.

The V and J genes are TRBV5-6 and TRBJ1-5; D is ambiguous. CDR3 size: 15 residues. The germline V and J ends were trimmed by 0 bases and 3 bases, with 10 bases remaining between them. The V gene's germline CDR1 is SGHDT and CDR2 YYEEEE. CDR3 DNA sequence: TGTGCCAGCAGCTTGGCTGCGGCAGACAATCAGCCCCAGCATTTT. It yields the protein CASSLAAADNQPQHF.

This chain connects TRBV19 to TRBJ2-5; D is unresolved. Trimming cost V 3 bases and J 0 bases, with 5 bases left between them. Germline CDR1 reads LNHDA; CDR2 reads SQIVND (reference sequence). The CDR3 runs 13 residues. In DNA form, the CDR3 reads TGTGCCAGTAGTATCCGGGACCAAGAGACCCAGTACTTC. It codes for CASSIRDQETQYF.

The CDR3 DNA sequence: TGTGCCAGCAGCCAAACAACAACGGGGACTATCCCCTACGAGCAGTACTTC. It is translated as CASSQTTTGTIPYEQYF. The rearrangement joins TRBV4-2 to TRBJ2-7, with TRBD2 matching over 7 bases. Germline assignment: CDR1 LGHNA and CDR2 YNFKEQ. The CDR3 sequence is 17 residues long. The V and J ends lost 2 bases and 2 bases, in that order; junction bases with no gene match: 12.

CDR3 sequence: CASSRGQGNQPQHF. Written as DNA, the CDR3 is TGTGCCAGCAGTAGGGGACAGGGGAATCAGCCCCAGCATTTT. The chain has TRBV6-5 and TRBJ1-5; 10 positions agree with TRBD1. The CDR3 length is 14 residues. Germline CDR1 and CDR2: MNHEY and SVGAGI. With V trimmed by 5 bases and J by 4 bases, 2 bases remained unmatched.

V is TRBV12-3 or TRBV12-4 and J is TRBJ2-5; TRBD1 matches at 10 bases. The CDR3 extends over 13 amino acids. V was pared by 1 base and J by 14 bases, with 7 bases of the junction left unmatched. CDR3 in amino acids: CASSLDVGTGVYF. The CDR3 DNA follows: TGTGCCAGCAGTTTAGATGTCGGGACAGGGGTTTACTTC.

The sample holds a few counts of this clone. The V call is TRBV30, the J call TRBJ1-1; the match to TRBD1 covers 9 bases. V trimming: 3 bases; J trimming: 9 bases; junction bases outside the gene matches: 5. CDR3 length: 12 amino acids. CDR1 GTSNPN and CDR2 SVGIG come from the germline V gene (reference sequence). In DNA form, the CDR3 reads TGTGCCTGGAGGGCTGGACAGGGGCAAGCTTTCTTT. Residues: CAWRAGQGQAFF.

This sequence joins TRBV6-5 and TRBJ2-5; 11 bases agree with TRBD2. The CDR3 length is 14 residues. After removal of 10 bases from V and 1 base from J, the junction contained 5 bases not matched to a gene. Looked up from germline, CDR1 is MNHEY and CDR2 is SVGAGI. The CDR3 sequence is CATSGTSGQETQYF. Written as DNA, the CDR3 is TGTGCCACCTCCGGGACTAGCGGCCAAGAGACCCAGTACTTC.

The chain uses TRBV5-4 and TRBJ1-1, with D possibly matching TRBD1 (5 bases). Germline assignment: CDR1 SGHNT and CDR2 YYREEE (reference sequence). V was cut by 2 bases and J by 1 base, with 6 bases left in between. The CDR3 runs to 13 residues. The CDR3 loop is CASSFDRNTEAFF. Here the CDR3 DNA reads TGTGCCAGCAGCTTCGACAGGAACACTGAAGCTTTCTTT.

This chain uses TRBV27 with TRBJ2-5, with TRBD2 as a possible D gene (6 bases). CDR3 length: 14 residues. Trimming removed 1 base from V and 6 bases from J, with 12 bases in between. Germline CDR1 and CDR2: MNHEY and SMNVEV (reference sequence). The CDR3 spells CASSLFGSGKTQYF. Here the CDR3 DNA reads TGTGCCAGCAGTTTATTCGGGAGCGGAAAGACCCAGTACTTC.

Remarks on this clone: Relative to the germline gene, one junction end is altered; a read error may explain this. This same CDR3 is encoded by further DNA sequences in the sample. The chain couples TRBV7-2 to TRBJ2-7, with a possible D match to TRBD1 (5 bases). Germline loops: CDR1 SGHTA, CDR2 FQGNSA. CDR3 length: 14 residues. The CDR3 coding sequence is TGTGCCAGCAGCCCCGTTGTAGGGGCTTACGAGCAATACTTC. This gives the protein CASSPVVGAYEQYF.

The chain combines TRBV5-1 with TRBJ2-3; 9 nucleotides agree with TRBD2. This CDR3 contains 16 residues. Germline CDR1 and CDR2: SGHRS and YFSETQ. J was trimmed by 4 bases and V by 1 base; bases with no gene match: 7. CDR3 protein: CASSLKGSGSSDTQYF. The CDR3 bases are TGCGCCAGCAGCTTGAAAGGTAGCGGGAGCTCAGATACGCAGTATTTT.

This chain links TRBV29-1 with TRBJ1-5; D is possibly TRBD1 (6 bases). Germline loops: CDR1 SQVTM, CDR2 ANQGSEA. This CDR3 is built from 14 residues. V was trimmed by 6 bases and J by 3 bases, leaving 15 bases between them. The CDR3 spells CSVAEGGFNQPQHF. The DNA for the CDR3 is TGCAGCGTCGCCGAAGGGGGATTCAATCAGCCCCAGCATTTT.

V is TRBV5-6 and J is TRBJ1-2; D is perhaps TRBD1 (5 bases). The length of the CDR3 is 12 residues. The germline V gene has CDR1 SGHDT and CDR2 YYEEEE. Deletions cut 5 bases from V and 8 bases from J, with 13 bases between. The CDR3 DNA reads as TGTGCCAGCAGACTCACAGGTTTCGGCTACACCTTC. Encoded protein: CASRLTGFGYTF.

The CDR3: CASTRTQPYEQYF. For the CDR3, the DNA is TGTGCCAGCACCAGGACACAACCCTACGAGCAGTACTTC. The V and J genes are TRBV2 and TRBJ2-7, with a possible D match to TRBD1 (5 bases). Germline values: CDR1 SNHLY, CDR2 FYNNEI. The CDR3 has 13 amino acids. V lost 7 bases and J 2 bases, leaving 12 bases between the germline ends.

Only one count was recorded for this clone. The J gene is TRBJ1-1, the V gene TRBV15, with D perhaps TRBD1 (5 bases). Germline CDR1 and CDR2: LNHNV and YYDKDF (reference sequence). CDR3 length equals 13 residues. The V end was cut by 1 base, the J end by 3 bases, with 6 bases between. The CDR3 nucleotides are TGTGCCACCAGCAGAGGGGGGGACACTGAAGCTTTCTTT. It encodes CATSRGGDTEAFF.